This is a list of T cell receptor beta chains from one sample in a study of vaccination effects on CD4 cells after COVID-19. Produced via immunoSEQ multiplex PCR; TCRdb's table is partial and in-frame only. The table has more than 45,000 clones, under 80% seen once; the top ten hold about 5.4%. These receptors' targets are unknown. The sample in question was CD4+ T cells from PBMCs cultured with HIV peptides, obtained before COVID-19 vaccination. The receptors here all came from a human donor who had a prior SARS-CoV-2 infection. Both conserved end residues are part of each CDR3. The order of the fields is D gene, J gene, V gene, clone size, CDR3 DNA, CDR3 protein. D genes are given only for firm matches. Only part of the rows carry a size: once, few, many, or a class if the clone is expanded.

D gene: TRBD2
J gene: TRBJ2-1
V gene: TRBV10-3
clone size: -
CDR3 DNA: TGTGCCATCAGTGGCGGGGGGGTATACAATGAGCAGTTCTTC
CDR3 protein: CAISGGGVYNEQFF

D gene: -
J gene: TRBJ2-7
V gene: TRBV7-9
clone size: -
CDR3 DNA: TGTGCCAGCAGCCTCAGCTACGAGCAGTACTTC
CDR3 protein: CASSLSYEQYF

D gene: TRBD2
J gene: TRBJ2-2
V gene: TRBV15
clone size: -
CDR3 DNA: TGTGCCACCAGCGAGGGACTAGCGGGGGGGAACGGGGAGCTGTTTTTT
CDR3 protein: CATSEGLAGGNGELFF

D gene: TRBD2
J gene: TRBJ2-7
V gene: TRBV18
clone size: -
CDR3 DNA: TGTGCCAGCTCACCACTTCTAGCGGGAGGGCCCTACGAGCAGTACTTC
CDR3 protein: CASSPLLAGGPYEQYF

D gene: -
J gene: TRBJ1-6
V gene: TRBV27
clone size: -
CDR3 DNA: TGTGCCAGCAGTTCCACGCCATCAGATTCACCCCTCCACTTT
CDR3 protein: CASSSTPSDSPLHF

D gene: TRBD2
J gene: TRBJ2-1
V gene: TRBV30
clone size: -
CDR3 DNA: TGTGCCTGGAGTAGAAGCGGGAGAACCGGTGAGCAGTTCTTC
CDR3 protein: CAWSRSGRTGEQFF

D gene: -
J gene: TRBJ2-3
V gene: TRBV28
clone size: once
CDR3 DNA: TGTGCCAGCAGATCTGGACTAACTACAGATACGCAGTATTTT
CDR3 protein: CASRSGLTTDTQYF

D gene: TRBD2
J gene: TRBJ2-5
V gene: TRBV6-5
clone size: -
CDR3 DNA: TGTGCCAGCCAGACTAGCCGGGGGGGAAAAGAGACCCAGTACTTC
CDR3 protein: CASQTSRGGKETQYF

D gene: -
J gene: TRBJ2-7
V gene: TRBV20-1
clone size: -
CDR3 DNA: TGCAGTGCTAACAGGGTTTACGAGCAGTACTTC
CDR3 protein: CSANRVYEQYF

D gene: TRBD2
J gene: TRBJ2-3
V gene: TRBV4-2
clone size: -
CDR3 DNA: TGTGCCAGCACCGACAGCGGGAGTTTTGCAGATACGCAGTATTTT
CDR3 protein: CASTDSGSFADTQYF

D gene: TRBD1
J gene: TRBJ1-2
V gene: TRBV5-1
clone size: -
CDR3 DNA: TGCGCCAGCAGCAAAACCCTACAGGGGAACTATGGCTACACCTTC
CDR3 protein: CASSKTLQGNYGYTF

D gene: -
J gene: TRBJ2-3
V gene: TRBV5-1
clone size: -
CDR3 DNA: TGCGCCAGCAGCTATGCTAGAGATACGCAGTATTTT
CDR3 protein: CASSYARDTQYF

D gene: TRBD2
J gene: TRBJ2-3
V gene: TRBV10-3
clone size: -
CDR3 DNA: TGTGCCACCGAGACTAGCGGGGGGCCAGATACGCAGTATTTT
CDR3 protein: CATETSGGPDTQYF

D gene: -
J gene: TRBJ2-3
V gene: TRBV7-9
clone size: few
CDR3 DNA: TGTGCCAGCAGCTCCGGACGGAGGATACTCACAGATACGCAGTATTTT
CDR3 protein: CASSSGRRILTDTQYF

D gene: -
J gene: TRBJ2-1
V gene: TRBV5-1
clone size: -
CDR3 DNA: TGCGCCAGCCGACTCGGACCGTTCTCCTACAATGAGCAGTTCTTC
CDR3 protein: CASRLGPFSYNEQFF

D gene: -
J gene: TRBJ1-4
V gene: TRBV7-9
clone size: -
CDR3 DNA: TGTGCCAGCAGCGGTGGGTCGCCCGAAAAACTGTTTTTT
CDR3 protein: CASSGGSPEKLFF

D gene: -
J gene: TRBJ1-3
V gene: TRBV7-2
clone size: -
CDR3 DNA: TGTGCCAGCAGCTTAACGTCACTGACTAGCTCTGGAAACACCATATATTTT
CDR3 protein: CASSLTSLTSSGNTIYF

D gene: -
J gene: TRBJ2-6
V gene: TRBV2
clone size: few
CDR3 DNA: TGTGCCAGCATCGGCCGTTTTTTCCCCTCTGGGGCCAACGTCCTGACTTTC
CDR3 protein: CASIGRFFPSGANVLTF

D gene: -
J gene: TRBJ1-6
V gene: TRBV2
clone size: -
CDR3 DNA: TGTGCCAGCAGTGTCGAGCGGGGTAATTCACCCCTCCACTTT
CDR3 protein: CASSVERGNSPLHF

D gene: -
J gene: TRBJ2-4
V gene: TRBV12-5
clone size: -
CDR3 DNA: TGTGCTAGTGGTTTGGTCGGAGTAGACATTCAGTACTTC
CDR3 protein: CASGLVGVDIQYF

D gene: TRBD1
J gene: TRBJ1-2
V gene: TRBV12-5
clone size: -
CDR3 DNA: TGTGCTAGTGGTTGGCAACCCCCAGGGGGCAGACACTATGGCTACACCTTC
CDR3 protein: CASGWQPPGGRHYGYTF

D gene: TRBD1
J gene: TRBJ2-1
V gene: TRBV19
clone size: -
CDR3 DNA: TGTGCCAGTAGTACCCCGGACCGGGACAGTGCCTACAATGAGCAGTTCTTC
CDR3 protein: CASSTPDRDSAYNEQFF

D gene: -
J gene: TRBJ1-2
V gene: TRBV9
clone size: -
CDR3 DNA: TGTGCCAGCAGCGGGGGGGGGCCTTCCCCGTACTATGGCTACACCTTC
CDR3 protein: CASSGGGPSPYYGYTF

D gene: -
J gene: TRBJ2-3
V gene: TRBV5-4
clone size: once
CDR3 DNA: TGTGCCAGCAGCCCTGGGACGTCCGATACGCAGTATTTT
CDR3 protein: CASSPGTSDTQYF

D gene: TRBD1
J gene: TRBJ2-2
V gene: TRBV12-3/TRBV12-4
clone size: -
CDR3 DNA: TGTGCCAGCACGGGACAGTTCACCGGGGAGCTGTTTTTT
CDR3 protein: CASTGQFTGELFF

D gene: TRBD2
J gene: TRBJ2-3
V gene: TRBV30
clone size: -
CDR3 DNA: TGTGCCTGGACGCCCACTAGCGGGAGAAGACGACCAGGTACAGATACGCAGTATTTT
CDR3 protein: CAWTPTSGRRRPGTDTQYF

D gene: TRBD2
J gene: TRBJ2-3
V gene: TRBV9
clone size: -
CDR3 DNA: TGTGCCAGCAGCGTAGACGGGAGGTCAGATACGCAGTATTTT
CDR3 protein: CASSVDGRSDTQYF

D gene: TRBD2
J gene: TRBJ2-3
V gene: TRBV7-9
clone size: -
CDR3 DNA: TGTGCCAGCAGCTTAGGCCTAGCGGGGGGATGGGGCACAGATACGCAGTATTTT
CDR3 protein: CASSLGLAGGWGTDTQYF

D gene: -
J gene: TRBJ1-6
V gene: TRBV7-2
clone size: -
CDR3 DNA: TGTGCCAGCAGCGCAGACTATAATTCACCCCTCCACTTT
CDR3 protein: CASSADYNSPLHF

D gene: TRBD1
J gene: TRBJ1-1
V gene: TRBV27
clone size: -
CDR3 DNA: TGTGCCAGCAGTAGACTCCCCTTACAGGGGGGTAACACTGAAGCTTTCTTT
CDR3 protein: CASSRLPLQGGNTEAFF

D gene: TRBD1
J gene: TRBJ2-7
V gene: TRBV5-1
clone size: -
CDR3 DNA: TGCGCCAGCAGCTGGGGTCCGGGACAGGGGGCTTACGAGCAGTACTTC
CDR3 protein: CASSWGPGQGAYEQYF

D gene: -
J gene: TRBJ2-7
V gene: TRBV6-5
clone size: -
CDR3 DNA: TGTGCCAGCAGTTACGGAGTGGGGGCCTACGAGCAGTACTTC
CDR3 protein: CASSYGVGAYEQYF

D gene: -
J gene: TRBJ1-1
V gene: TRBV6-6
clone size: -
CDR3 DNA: TGTGCCACCCAGGGGTGGGTTGAAGCTTTCTTT
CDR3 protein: CATQGWVEAFF

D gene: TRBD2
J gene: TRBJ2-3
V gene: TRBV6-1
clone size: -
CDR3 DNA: TGTGCCAGCAGTGTAACTTTGTGGGCTAGCGGTTACTATGCGCAGTATTTT
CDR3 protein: CASSVTLWASGYYAQYF

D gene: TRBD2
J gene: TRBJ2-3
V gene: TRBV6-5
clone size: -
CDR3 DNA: TGTGCCAGCAGAGCGGGGGCCCACGGGACAGATACGCAGTATTTT
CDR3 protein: CASRAGAHGTDTQYF

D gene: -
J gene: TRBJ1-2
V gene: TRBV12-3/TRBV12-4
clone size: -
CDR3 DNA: TGTGCCAGCAGCCCCCTAATTAACTATGGCTACACCTTC
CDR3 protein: CASSPLINYGYTF

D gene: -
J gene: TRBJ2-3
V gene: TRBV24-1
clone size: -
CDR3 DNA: TGTGCCACCAGTTTGCCCGGGTTGGCGGTAGATACGCAGTATTTT
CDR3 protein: CATSLPGLAVDTQYF

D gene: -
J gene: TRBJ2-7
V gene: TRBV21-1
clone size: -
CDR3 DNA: TGTGCCAGCAGCAATGGCAGCGGGAGATTCTACGAGCAGTACTTC
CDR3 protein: CASSNGSGRFYEQYF

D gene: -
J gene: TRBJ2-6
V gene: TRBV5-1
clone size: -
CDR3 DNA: TGCGCCAGCAGCTTGGGGGCAGGCTCTGGGGCCAACGTCCTGACTTTC
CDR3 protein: CASSLGAGSGANVLTF

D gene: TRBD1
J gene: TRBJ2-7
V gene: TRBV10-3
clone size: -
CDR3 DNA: TGTGCCATCAGTGTAATTCATGACGGGACAGGGAAGTACGAGCAGTACTTC
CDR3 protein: CAISVIHDGTGKYEQYF

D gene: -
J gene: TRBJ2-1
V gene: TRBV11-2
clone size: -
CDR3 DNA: TGTGCCAGCAGCCCCAGGCTATACAATGAGCAGTTCTTC
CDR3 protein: CASSPRLYNEQFF

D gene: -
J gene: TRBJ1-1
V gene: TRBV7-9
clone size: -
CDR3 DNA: TGTGCCAGCAGCTTACAAGGGGACACTGAAGCTTTCTTT
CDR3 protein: CASSLQGDTEAFF

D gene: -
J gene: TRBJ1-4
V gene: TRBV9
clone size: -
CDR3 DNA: TGTGCCAGCAGCGAGGGGAACGTTAATGAAAAACTGTTTTTT
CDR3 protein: CASSEGNVNEKLFF

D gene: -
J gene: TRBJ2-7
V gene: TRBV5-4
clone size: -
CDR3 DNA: TGTGCCAGCAGCTACCAGGGCAGGGGGGGGGAGGAGCAGTACTTC
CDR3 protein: CASSYQGRGGEEQYF

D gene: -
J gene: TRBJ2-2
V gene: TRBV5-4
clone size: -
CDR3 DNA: TGTGCCAGCAGCTGGGGAGGTGGGGACGGGGAGCTGTTTTTT
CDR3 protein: CASSWGGGDGELFF

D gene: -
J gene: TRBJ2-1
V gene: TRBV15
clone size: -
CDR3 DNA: TGTGCCACCAGCAGATTGGCTACCCGGACTTTTCGCGTCTCCTACAATGAGCAGTTCTTC
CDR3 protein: CATSRLATRTFRVSYNEQFF

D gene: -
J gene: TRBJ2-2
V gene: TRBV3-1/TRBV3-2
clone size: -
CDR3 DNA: TGTGCCAGCAGCCAATTGGGGAGGCACGGGGAGCTGTTTTTT
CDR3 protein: CASSQLGRHGELFF

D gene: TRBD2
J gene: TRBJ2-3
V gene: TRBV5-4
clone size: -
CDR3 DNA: TGTGCCAGCAGCCGCAGACTAGCGGTCGGAGATACGCAGTATTTT
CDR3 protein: CASSRRLAVGDTQYF

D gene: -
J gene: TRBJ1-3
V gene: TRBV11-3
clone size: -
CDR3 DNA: TGTGCCAGCAGCTCTGGGAACACCATATATTTT
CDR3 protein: CASSSGNTIYF

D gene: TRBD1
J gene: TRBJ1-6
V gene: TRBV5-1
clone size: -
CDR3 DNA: TGCGCCAGCAGCTTGGGACAGGGAGGATCACCCCTCCACTTT
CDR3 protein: CASSLGQGGSPLHF

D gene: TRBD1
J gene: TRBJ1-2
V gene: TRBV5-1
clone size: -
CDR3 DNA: TGCGCCAGCAGTTGGACAGGGGGCGCTAGGTTTAGCTATGGCTACACCTTC
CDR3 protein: CASSWTGGARFSYGYTF

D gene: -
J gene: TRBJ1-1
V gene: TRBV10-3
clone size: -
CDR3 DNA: TGTGCCATCAGTGAGCGGGGGGCGCCGGGCACTGAAGCTTTCTTT
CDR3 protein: CAISERGAPGTEAFF

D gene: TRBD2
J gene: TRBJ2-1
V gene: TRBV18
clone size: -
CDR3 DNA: TGTGCCAGCTCACCACCGGGGCTAGCGGGGGCCTTCAACGGTGAGCAGTTCTTC
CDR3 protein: CASSPPGLAGAFNGEQFF

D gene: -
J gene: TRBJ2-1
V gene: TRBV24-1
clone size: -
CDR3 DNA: TGTGCCACCAGTGATTTGAGACAGAATGAGTTCTTC
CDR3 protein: CATSDLRQNEFF

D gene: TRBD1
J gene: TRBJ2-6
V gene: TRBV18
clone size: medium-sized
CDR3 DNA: TGTGCCAGCTCAAGACAGGGTTCAGGGGCCAACGTCCTGACTTTC
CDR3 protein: CASSRQGSGANVLTF

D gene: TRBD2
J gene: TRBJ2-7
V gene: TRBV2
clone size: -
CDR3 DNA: TGTGCCAGCAGTGAAACTAGCGAAACCTACGAGCAGTACTTC
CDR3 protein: CASSETSETYEQYF

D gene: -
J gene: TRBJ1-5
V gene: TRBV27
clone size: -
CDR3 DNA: TGTGCCACCCGGGGGGGGACATACAATCAGCCCCAGCATTTT
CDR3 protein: CATRGGTYNQPQHF